The 21 T cell receptor beta chains in this list originate from one sample, sequenced in a study of regulatory T cells in long-lasting Graves disease. The sample's time point: persistent/refractory GD, antithyroid drugs over 5 years with positive TRAb. Isolated PBMC RNA provided the starting material for the TCR library. CDR3-region Arm-PCR and iRepertoire HTBI primers produced the TCR beta libraries. One entry per CDR3 protein results from TCRdb running MiXCR on the multiplex PCR reads. The sample has around 460,000 distinct CDR3 sequences; under 25% are singletons. This material consisted of peripheral blood mononuclear cells (PBMCs), taken when the disease was refractory, from a patient treated with antithyroid drugs. The receptors were sampled from a female donor with Graves disease.

This clonotype appeared many times. This chain uses TRBV19 with TRBJ2-7; 8 bases fit TRBD1. CDR1 is LNHDA, CDR2 SQIVND, per germline (reference sequence). V was clipped by 1 base and J by 5 bases; unmatched bases: 10. This CDR3 has 16 residues. The CDR3 DNA sequence: TGTGCCAGTAGTATAGCTGTGGGACAGGCACGAAACGAGCAGTACTTC. It encodes CASSIAVGQARNEQYF.

The chain links TRBV7-9 to TRBJ2-7; D could derive from TRBD1 or TRBD2 (7 bases each). From germline, CDR1 is SEHNR and CDR2 FQNEAQ (reference sequence). Trimming cost V 5 bases and J 3 bases, with 14 bases left between them. This CDR3 has 14 residues. CDR3 residues: CASSEIRGGYEQYF. CDR3 DNA sequence: TGTGCCAGCAGCGAGATCAGGGGGGGCTACGAGCAGTACTTC.

This clonotype turned up a few times. This chain links TRBV5-1 with TRBJ2-5; tentatively, D is TRBD1 or TRBD2 (5 bases each). Germline V gene lookup returns CDR1 SGHRS and CDR2 YFSETQ. This CDR3 region has 14 residues. Trimming removed 4 bases from V and 4 bases from J, with 14 bases in between. The CDR3 protein is CASSVAGTGETQYF. CDR3 in DNA: TGCGCCAGCAGCGTAGCCGGGACCGGAGAGACCCAGTACTTC.

There are many counts of this clonotype. This chain joins TRBV20-1 and TRBJ2-7, with TRBD1 identical over 8 bases. The CDR3 runs 13 residues. The germline V gene has CDR1 DFQATT and CDR2 SNEGSKA (reference sequence). V shed 4 bases, J shed 5 bases, and the junction held 7 bases outside the gene matches. CDR3 DNA: TGCAGTGCTACCGGGACAGGACGAGACGAGCAGTACTTC. Protein product: CSATGTGRDEQYF.

This clonotype was picked up many times. The V gene is TRBV19, the J gene TRBJ2-7, with TRBD1 identical over 8 bases. Germline CDR1 reads LNHDA; CDR2 reads SQIVND (reference sequence). The CDR3 extends over 17 amino acids. V lost 1 base to trimming and J lost 0 bases; unmatched junction nucleotides: 8. The CDR3, as DNA: TGTGCCAGTAGTATAGCCAGAGGACAGGGTAACTCCTACGAGCAGTACTTC. Protein sequence: CASSIARGQGNSYEQYF. Full variable domain (remainder filled in from reference TRBV19 and TRBJ2-7): DGGITQSPKYLFRKEGQNVTLSCEQNLNHDAMYWYRQDPGQGLRLIYYSQIVNDFQKGDIAEGYSVSREKKESFPLTVTSAQKNPTAFYLCASSIARGQGNSYEQYFGPGTRLTVT.

The V call is TRBV30, the J call TRBJ2-7; TRBD2 agrees at 8 bases. Germline V CDR1 and CDR2: GTSNPN, SVGIG (reference sequence). The CDR3 contains 16 residues. Trimming at V came to 2 bases and at J to 2 bases, leaving 11 bases not matched to a gene. This chain's CDR3 is CAWSNTGGPWAYEQYF. The CDR3 region has the DNA TGTGCCTGGAGTAACACGGGAGGGCCCTGGGCCTACGAGCAGTACTTC.

About this clonotype itself: A much larger clonotype is one base distant, so this may be a read error. This sequence joins TRBV28 and TRBJ1-1; 7 nucleotides agree with TRBD1. CDR1 and CDR2 from the germline V gene are MDHEN and SYDVKM. This CDR3 has 15 residues. J was trimmed by 4 bases and V by 6 bases; bases with no gene match: 11. CDR3 DNA: TGTGCCAGCAGCTTTAGGGACAGAATGCGCACTGAAGCTTTCTTT. Protein: CASSFRDRMRTEAFF.

This clonotype was seen at least ten times. The J gene is TRBJ2-7, the V gene TRBV7-2; D unresolved. Germline V lookup: CDR1 SGHTA, CDR2 FQGNSA. This CDR3 spans 12 amino acids. Deletions cut 0 bases from V and 6 bases from J, with 6 bases between. CDR3 region: CASSLALAEQYF. In DNA form, the CDR3 reads TGTGCCAGCAGCTTAGCTCTGGCCGAGCAGTACTTC.

This clonotype was recorded at least ten times. The V and J genes are TRBV28 and TRBJ2-7; TRBD1 aligns across 7 bases. The V gene's germline CDR1 is MDHEN and CDR2 SYDVKM. There are 13 residues in the CDR3. Trimming took 6 bases from V and 2 from J; bases not matched to a gene: 4. The CDR3 DNA sequence: TGTGCCAGCAGATCGGGACAGACCTACGAGCAGTACTTC. This translates into CASRSGQTYEQYF.

V gene TRBV3-1 combines with J gene TRBJ2-5; 9 bases are a match to TRBD2. V lost 3 bases, J lost 1 base, and 6 bases stayed unmatched. The CDR3 runs 16 residues. From germline, CDR1 is LGHDT and CDR2 YNNKEL (reference sequence). CDR3 in amino acids: CASSQNSGGVQETQYF. The CDR3 DNA reads TGTGCCAGCAGCCAGAATAGCGGGGGCGTCCAAGAGACCCAGTACTTC.

This clonotype was counted ten times or more. The chain combines TRBV7-8 with TRBJ1-5; tentative D call: TRBD1 (5 bases). V gave up 3 bases and J gave up 1 base, with 7 bases separating them. CDR3 length: 14 residues. The germline CDR1 and CDR2 sequences are SGHVS and FQNEAQ. The CDR3 here is CASSFSGSNQPQHF. CDR3 sequence (DNA): TGTGCCAGCAGCTTTTCAGGGAGCAATCAGCCCCAGCATTTT. The full variable domain, in which reference TRBV7-8 and TRBJ1-5 provide the parts outside the CDR3, is GAGVSQSPRYKVAKRGQDVALRCDPISGHVSLFWYQQALGQGPEFLTYFQNEAQLDKSGLPSDRFFAERPEGSVSTLKIQRTQQEDSAVYLCASSFSGSNQPQHFGDGTRLSIL.

This clonotype was seen many times. In DNA, the CDR3 is TGTGCCAGCAGCTTAAAGTGGAGGCAAGGCGAGCAGTACTTC. It is translated as CASSLKWRQGEQYF. The chain links TRBV7-2 to TRBJ2-7; maybe TRBD2 (5 bases). V was cut by 2 bases and J by 6 bases, with 14 bases left in between. The CDR3 length is 14 residues. The germline V gene encodes CDR1 SGHTA and CDR2 FQGNSA.

This clonotype has more than one count but fewer than ten. In DNA form, the CDR3 reads TGCGCCAGCAGCCAGGACGGTCACTACGAGCAGTACTTC. Translating gives CASSQDGHYEQYF. This chain connects TRBV5-1 to TRBJ2-7; no clear D gene. From germline, CDR1 is SGHRS and CDR2 YFSETQ. The CDR3 contains 13 residues. The V and J ends lost 4 bases and 3 bases respectively, with 11 bases between them.

The count of this clonotype is one. The chain combines TRBV6-2 or TRBV6-3 with TRBJ2-2; D uncertain. Trimming took 5 bases from V and 3 from J, leaving 13 bases between them. The CDR3 extends over 15 amino acids. Per the germline V gene, CDR1 is MNHEY and CDR2 is SVGEGT. The CDR3 region is CASSDNFWDTGELFF. DNA for the CDR3: TGTGCCAGCAGTGATAATTTTTGGGACACCGGGGAGCTGTTTTTT.

This clonotype was counted between two and nine times. The chain joins TRBV30 to TRBJ1-1; D ambiguous. CDR3 size: 12 residues. Per germline, CDR1 GTSNPN and CDR2 SVGIG (reference sequence). V dropped 5 bases and J dropped 2 bases, with 9 bases sitting between them. The CDR3 DNA reads as TGTGCCTGGGGAGCTACTAACACTGAAGCTTTCTTT. This encodes CAWGATNTEAFF.

Concerning this clonotype itself: This likely came from a read error, as a far larger clone is one base away. The conserved final phenylalanine or tryptophan is absent from the CDR3, which likely points to a read error. V and J are TRBV6-2 or TRBV6-3 and TRBJ1-2; TRBD1 is a possible D gene (5 bases). Germline V gives CDR1 MNHEY, CDR2 SVGEGT. V lost 6 bases and J 2 bases, leaving 10 bases between the germline ends. This CDR3 comprises 13 residues. CDR3 nucleotide sequence: TGTGCCAGCAGGAGGGGCGGCAACTATGGCTACACCTCC. Its translation is CASRRGGNYGYTS.

A few counts support this clonotype. The chain couples TRBV19 to TRBJ1-1; 7 bases fit TRBD1. The CDR3 length is 15 residues. With V trimmed by 8 bases and J by 3 bases, 12 bases remained unmatched. Germline V lookup: CDR1 LNHDA, CDR2 SQIVND (reference sequence). As DNA, the CDR3 is TGTGCCAGTTCGAAGGGGGCAACCGGGTACACTGAAGCTTTCTTT. Translated: CASSKGATGYTEAFF.

The CDR3 spells CASSTKKTSGYSYEQYF. The DNA for the CDR3 is TGTGCCAGCAGCACTAAAAAGACTAGCGGGTACTCCTACGAGCAGTACTTC. The rearrangement uses TRBV7-2 and TRBJ2-7, with 10 bases that match TRBD2. V lost 5 bases and J lost 0; bases outside the gene matches: 10. Germline CDR1 reads SGHTA; CDR2 reads FQGNSA. This CDR3 contains 17 residues. The whole variable domain, remainder taken from reference TRBV7-2 and TRBJ2-7, is GAGVSQSPSNKVTEKGKDVELRCDPISGHTALYWYRQSLGQGLEFLIYFQGNSAPDKSGLPSDRFSAERTGGSVSTLTIQRTQQEDSAVYLCASSTKKTSGYSYEQYFGPGTRLTVT.

In this sample, this clonotype turned up a few times. V and J are TRBV19 and TRBJ2-7; D possibly matches TRBD1 or TRBD2 (5 bases each). Germline V gives CDR1 LNHDA, CDR2 SQIVND (reference sequence). V was trimmed by 5 bases and J by 0 bases, leaving 17 bases between them. The CDR3 sequence is 16 residues long. The CDR3 here is CASSPMAGAFSYEQYF. The CDR3 DNA reads as TGTGCCAGTAGTCCTATGGCCGGGGCCTTCTCCTACGAGCAGTACTTC.

A note on this clonotype: A much larger clone differs by one base, so this may be a read error. The CDR3 loop reads CASSEDPPQEAFF. CDR3 bases: TGTGCCAGCAGTGAGGATCCCCCCCAAGAAGCTTTCTTT. The chain recombines TRBV2 with TRBJ1-1; no clear D. Germline CDR1 is SNHLY and CDR2 is FYNNEI. The CDR3 runs to 13 residues. The V end lost 3 bases, the J end lost 8 bases, and 13 bases lay between the germline ends.

The CDR3: CATSRELTPPGAGYTF. The CDR3 bases are TGTGCCACCAGCAGAGAATTGACTCCTCCGGGTGCTGGCTACACCTTC. The V gene is TRBV15, the J gene TRBJ1-2; D is undetermined. This CDR3 is built from 16 residues. Trimming removed 0 bases from V and 7 bases from J, with 18 bases in between. The germline CDR1 and CDR2 sequences are LNHNV and YYDKDF (reference sequence).